This T cell receptor (beta chain) was obtained from a study of cytomegalovirus exposure and HLA in healthy donors. Researchers ran the PCR with 60 Vbeta and 13 Jbeta primers. Original handling: Later, an analysis found tens of millions of unique TCR beta chains, and about 10 million of these were shared. Profiled with immunoSEQ multiplex PCR; TCRdb holds only in-frame clones, not every one. V and J calls plus clone size are reproduced from that table; the DNA served to infer D and trimming. The sample contains 150,000 or so clones, roughly 70% of which appear only once. The CDR3 loop spans 14 amino acids. Trimming pared 4 bases from V and 8 bases from J, leaving 14 bases between. Germline CDR1 reads KGHSH; CDR2 reads LQKENI.

The rearrangement links TRBV18 to TRBJ1-4, with TRBD1 as a possible D gene (6 bases). This TCR was recovered from a girl aged 5-17 years in good health and CMV-seronegative. Sequences were obtained from PBMCs. CDR3 DNA: TGTGCCAGCTCACTTACAGGGTTCGACGAAAAACTGTTTTTT. It translates to CASSLTGFDEKLFF. The entire variable domain, with the rest obtained from reference TRBV18 and TRBJ1-4, is as follows: NAGVMQNPRHLVRRRGQEARLRCSPMKGHSHVYWYRQLPEEGLKFMVYLQKENIIDESGMPKERFSAEFPKEGPSILRIQQVVRGDSAAYFCASSLTGFDEKLFFGSGTQLSVL.